Detailed here is one TCR beta chain. The antigen is undetermined. The identical CDR3 is also encoded by other nucleotide sequences in the sample. The treatment was: roughly 20 received Ad26.COV2.S at low or high dose, single or two shots; about five received placebo; per-sample allocation not given. Each sample was drawn 63 days after the first injection (of vaccine or placebo). This table comes from immunoSEQ multiplex PCR, and its TCRdb copy is limited to in-frame clones, with some not included. The table has approximately 350,000 clones, more than 75% seen once. With 6 bases removed from V and 2 bases from J, the gap between germline ends came to 3 bases. Per the germline V gene, CDR1 is DFQATT and CDR2 is SNEGSKA (reference sequence). The CDR3 is made up of 10 amino acids. The sample comes from a study of Ad26.COV2.S vaccination and SARS-CoV-2 variants. Whole-study context: The COV1001 Ad26.COV2.S trial arm included the donor. Ad26.COV2.S was injected intramuscularly once or twice, 56 days apart. Study-level findings and limits: Higher spike-specific TCR breadth was found in vaccine recipients than in placebo recipients.

The chain uses TRBV20-1 and TRBJ2-3, with D unclear. The sequencing here drew on peripheral blood, taken in a trial of Ad26.COV2.S vaccine versus placebo. The sequence was collected from a person between 18 and 59 years old who received the Ad26.COV2.S COVID-19 vaccine or a placebo. CDR3 residues: CSAVTDTQYF. The CDR3 DNA follows: TGCAGTGCCGTCACAGATACGCAGTATTTT.